One sample yielded the 11 T cell receptor beta chains listed below, sequenced in a study of early T cells in non-severe SARS-CoV-2 infection. TCRdb ran MiXCR on the 5' RACE reads and lists one entry per CDR3 protein. There are roughly 90,000 distinct CDR3 sequences in the sample; about 14% occur only once, and under 4% lies in the top ten. The sequencing sample was made of whole blood. These receptors all come from an adult who was a healthcare worker with PCR-confirmed SARS-CoV-2 infection or an uninfected control (not recorded which).

This clonotype was seen a handful of times. The chain couples TRBV27 to TRBJ1-1, with 7 bases matching TRBD1. V dropped 6 bases and J dropped 8; count of bases not matched to a gene: 6. This CDR3 has 12 residues. Germline V gene sequence: CDR1 MNHEY, CDR2 SMNVEV (reference sequence). Here the CDR3 reads CASRQYRGEAFF. In DNA, the CDR3 is TGTGCCAGCAGACAATACAGGGGCGAAGCTTTCTTT.

This clonotype occurred many times. The chain employs TRBV6-1 and TRBJ2-7; 8 bases match TRBD1. Germline values: CDR1 MNHNS, CDR2 SASEGT. The CDR3 covers 15 residues. Trimming at V came to 2 bases and at J to 2 bases, leaving 5 bases not matched to a gene. The CDR3 bases are TGTGCCAGCAGTGAACTCGGGACAGGACCCTACGAGCAGTACTTC. It translates to CASSELGTGPYEQYF.

The chain's CDR3 is CASSISGTGELFF. The DNA for the CDR3 is TGTGCCAGCAGCATTAGCGGGACCGGGGAGCTGTTTTTT. The chain couples TRBV5-4 to TRBJ2-2; 7 positions agree with TRBD2. Trimming removed 4 bases from V and 5 bases from J; junction bases left unmatched: 2. Germline-derived CDR1 and CDR2 are SGHNT and YYREEE (reference sequence). The CDR3 runs to 13 residues.

This clonotype was detected ten times or more. V and J are TRBV29-1 and TRBJ2-3; no definite D call. Trimming stripped 3 bases from V and 4 bases from J, with 2 bases between. Germline lookup yields CDR1 SQVTM and CDR2 ANQGSEA. This CDR3 comprises 10 residues. The CDR3 DNA follows: TGCAGCGTTGAGGCAGATACGCAGTATTTT. It translates to CSVEADTQYF.

This clonotype was seen at least ten times. The J gene is TRBJ1-6, the V gene TRBV12-3 or TRBV12-4; D unresolved. V was trimmed by 7 bases and J by 0 bases, leaving 7 bases between them. The CDR3 is made up of 14 amino acids. CDR3 nucleotide sequence: TGTGCCAGCACGGGATCCTCCTATAATTCACCCCTCCACTTT. Translated, it gives CASTGSSYNSPLHF.

The rearrangement uses TRBV5-5 and TRBJ2-7; possibly TRBD1 or TRBD2 for D (5 bases each). The CDR3 spans 15 residues. Germline CDR1 SGHKS, CDR2 YYEKEE (reference sequence). V was pared by 4 bases and J by 6 bases, with 20 bases between. Written as DNA, the CDR3 is TGTGCCAGCAGCCAATCTAGCAGGGTGCCCTCCGAGCAGTACTTC. Its translation is CASSQSSRVPSEQYF.

This chain links TRBV3-1 with TRBJ2-2; D might be TRBD1 (5 bases). Germline loops: CDR1 LGHDT, CDR2 YNNKEL (reference sequence). The CDR3 has 16 amino acids. V was trimmed by 1 base and J by 7 bases, leaving 16 bases between them. CDR3 sequence reads: CASSQGVGALGGELFF. CDR3 bases: TGTGCCAGCAGCCAAGGCGTAGGGGCGCTCGGCGGGGAGCTGTTTTTT.

The chain recombines TRBV5-1 with TRBJ2-3, with D perhaps being TRBD1 or TRBD2 (5 bases each). The CDR3 has 12 amino acids. The V and J ends lost 5 bases and 6 bases respectively, with 10 bases between them. The germline V gene encodes CDR1 SGHRS and CDR2 YFSETQ. CDR3 loop: CASRGEGDTQYF. CDR3 nucleotide sequence: TGCGCCAGCAGAGGAGAGGGGGATACGCAGTATTTT.

The genes are TRBV21-1 and TRBJ2-5. TRBV21-1 is listed as a pseudogene. The CDR3 runs to 10 residues. The CDR3 loop is CASSNGAQYF. The CDR3 DNA follows: TGTGCCAGCAGCAACGGGGCCCAGTACTTC.

The chain is built from TRBV5-5 and TRBJ2-7; no firm D call. The CDR3 contains 15 residues. Between the trimmed V and J ends, which lost 1 base and 4 bases, there was a span of 15 bases. Per germline, CDR1 SGHKS and CDR2 YYEKEE (reference sequence). The CDR3 is CASSLFVGRMYEQYF. The DNA of the CDR3 is TGTGCCAGCAGCTTGTTCGTAGGCAGAATGTACGAGCAGTACTTC. Full variable domain (missing parts from reference TRBV5-5 and TRBJ2-7): DAGVTQSPTHLIKTRGQQVTLRCSPISGHKSVSWYQQVLGQGPQFIFQYYEKEERGRGNFPDRFSARQFPNYSSELNVNALLLGDSALYLCASSLFVGRMYEQYFGPGTRLTVT.

The V call is TRBV5-1, the J call TRBJ2-7; TRBD2 might be the D (7 bases). Germline-derived CDR1 and CDR2 are SGHRS and YFSETQ. V was pared by 3 bases and J by 6 bases, with 10 bases between. CDR3 length equals 12 residues. CDR3 sequence reads: CASSWGGREQYF. The CDR3 nucleotides are TGCGCCAGCAGCTGGGGGGGCCGCGAGCAGTACTTC.